Below, one TCR beta chain is given with its context. The target antigen is unknown. The CDR3 contains 12 residues. Per the germline V gene, CDR1 is SGHTA and CDR2 is FQGTGA. V was shortened by 3 bases and J by 8 bases, with 8 bases between the two germline ends. Healthy donors had no documented immune events, such as infections, while sampled. This record comes from a study of identifying expanded T cells in peripheral blood. Study observations and caveats: About 1.2 clones differed between technical replicates, versus approximately 17 and 20 over time. Clone count variance between roughly 2-week samples rose with total template count.

TCRdb's table, derived via immunoSEQ multiplex PCR, lists solely in-frame clones and lacks some. The sample has about 78,000 clones, approximately 85% seen once. This rearrangement joins TRBV7-3 to TRBJ2-1; D uncertain. The specimen sequenced was blood. The source is a person aged 18 to 69 in good health. The CDR3 sequence: CASSFGVDEQFF. As DNA, the CDR3 is TGTGCCAGCAGCTTTGGAGTGGATGAGCAGTTCTTC.